This T cell receptor (beta chain) emerged from a study of CD8+ T cells in alopecia areata. Study-wide background: Tofacitinib administration to treated patients was oral, at 5 to 10 mg twice daily. Study-wide results and limits: There were many expanded lesional clones persisting in scalp and blood during tofacitinib. Tofacitinib significantly reduced both scalp clonality and expanded CD8+ clones among the top 100. TCR sharing across patients was less clear than in mice, possibly HLA-related.

cDNA prepared by RNA extraction and subsequent reverse transcription served as the template for sequencing. Measured with immunoSEQ multiplex PCR; TCRdb has only the in-frame clones, and not every one. This table has about 190,000 clones, 50% to 60% appearing once. This clone was seen a few times. The antigen is undetermined. Treatment of the sample: oral pan-JAK inhibitor, 5-10 mg twice daily. The specimen comprised CD4+ T cells sorted from blood, sampled at week 4, from a patient treated with tofacitinib. The clonotype comes from a human donor with alopecia areata.

The CDR3 sequence is CSVGGLEQFF. The CDR3 nucleotides read TGCAGCGTTGGTGGGCTTGAGCAGTTCTTC. The chain is built from TRBV29-1 and TRBJ2-1; D unclear. V lost 4 bases, J lost 9 bases, and 7 bases lay in between. CDR3 length: 10 residues. CDR1 and CDR2 (germline): SQVTM, ANQGSEA.